These 28 T cell receptor beta chains share one sample of origin, sequenced in a study of human T cells and chemical hapten exposure. The time point is: pre-sensitization, week 0. Treatment indicated: therapeutic diphenylcyclopropenone sensitization with weekly scalp DPC. In TCRdb, the RACE reads were re-called with MiXCR into one record per CDR3 protein. The data hold around 120,000 distinct CDR3 sequences, with 13% observed a single time. The source material was whole blood, sampled in connection with sensitization to the hapten diphenylcyclopropenone (DPC). Every receptor here comes from a woman between 18 and 29 years old with alopecia areata. Some clones in this sample may be carry-over from other donors' samples.

This clonotype was seen more than once but under ten times. V usage is TRBV5-1 and J usage is TRBJ2-2; TRBD2 might be the D (5 bases). Germline CDR1 and CDR2: SGHRS and YFSETQ. CDR3 length: 14 residues. Deletions cut 0 bases from V and 7 bases from J, with 10 bases between. This CDR3 reads CASSLVRAVGELFF. The CDR3, as DNA: TGCGCCAGCAGCTTGGTGCGGGCGGTCGGGGAGCTGTTTTTT.

The V call is TRBV29-1, the J call TRBJ2-5; 10 bases map to TRBD2. CDR1 and CDR2 (germline): SQVTM, ANQGSEA. This CDR3 comprises 14 residues. The J segment lost 1 base and the V segment lost 5 bases, leaving 4 bases of the junction unmatched. CDR3 region: CSVRLAGVQETQYF. In nucleotides, the CDR3 is TGCAGCGTTCGGCTAGCGGGAGTCCAAGAGACCCAGTACTTC.

CDR3 coding DNA: TGTGCCGCCGGACAGGGGGCCTACAATGAGCAGTTCTTC. Translation gives CAAGQGAYNEQFF. The genes are TRBV27 and TRBJ2-1, with 10 bases aligning to TRBD1. The V and J ends lost 11 bases and 2 bases, in that order; junction bases with no gene match: 3. The CDR3 has 13 residues. CDR1 is MNHEY, CDR2 SMNVEV, per germline (reference sequence).

Only a few counts were recorded for this clonotype. V and J are TRBV4-3 and TRBJ2-6, with 7 bases identical to TRBD1. The CDR3 runs 17 residues. Germline V gene lookup returns CDR1 LGHNA and CDR2 YSLEER. Trimming cost V 0 bases and J 4 bases; bases outside gene matches: 6. DNA of the CDR3: TGCGCCAGCAGCCAAGAAAAGGGGGCGCAAGGGGCCAACGTCCTGACTTTC. This codes for CASSQEKGAQGANVLTF.

The chain joins TRBV18 to TRBJ2-3; weak D call: TRBD1 (6 bases). The CDR3 covers 16 residues. V shed 0 bases and J shed 3 bases, with 13 bases lying between them. Germline-derived CDR1 and CDR2 are KGHSH and LQKENI. Written as DNA, the CDR3 is TGTGCCAGCTCACCACCACAGGGCCAACGGACAGATACGCAGTATTTT. Protein: CASSPPQGQRTDTQYF.

This clonotype was counted many times. V and J are TRBV29-1 and TRBJ2-7, with D perhaps matching TRBD1 or TRBD2 (5 bases each). This CDR3 contains 13 residues. V was clipped by 5 bases and J by 7 bases, with 18 bases between them. CDR1 is SQVTM and CDR2 is ANQGSEA in the germline V gene. The CDR3 sequence: CSVTGIRGVEQYF. CDR3 DNA: TGCAGCGTTACCGGGATTCGGGGCGTAGAGCAGTACTTC.

This clonotype was found a few times. This CDR3 is CASSDGLARYNEQFF. The CDR3 region has the DNA TGTGCCAGCAGCGACGGACTAGCGAGATACAATGAGCAGTTCTTC. This rearrangement joins TRBV7-7 to TRBJ2-1; 9 positions agree with TRBD2. CDR3 length equals 15 residues. The junction had 6 bases not matched to a gene; V was cut back by 5 bases and J by 4 bases. Germline V gene sequence: CDR1 SSHAT, CDR2 FNYEAQ (reference sequence). Combining the CDR3 with reference TRBV7-7 and TRBJ2-1 gives the whole variable domain GAGVSQSPRYKVTKRGQDVTLRCDPISSHATLYWYQQALGQGPEFLTYFNYEAQPDKSGLPSDRFSAERPEGSISTLTIQRTEQRDSAMYRCASSDGLARYNEQFFGPGTRLTVL.

This clonotype was counted at least ten times. The CDR3 is CASSQGAGGEDTEAFF. CDR3 nucleotide sequence: TGCGCCAGCAGCCAAGGGGCGGGCGGGGAAGACACTGAAGCTTTCTTT. The chain is built from TRBV4-3 and TRBJ1-1; D unclear. Trimming took off 1 base at V and 3 bases at J, with 15 bases between the two ends. Germline-derived CDR1 and CDR2 are LGHNA and YSLEER. This CDR3 spans 16 amino acids.

This chain links TRBV29-1 with TRBJ1-3, with D unresolved. CDR1 and CDR2 (germline): SQVTM, ANQGSEA. V lost 6 bases and J 0 bases, leaving 12 bases between the germline ends. The CDR3 spans 14 residues. CDR3 sequence: CSVLTHHSGNTIYF. The CDR3 DNA follows: TGCAGCGTCCTGACCCACCACTCTGGAAACACCATATATTTT. The whole variable domain, remainder taken from reference TRBV29-1 and TRBJ1-3, is SAVISQKPSRDICQRGTSLTIQCQVDSQVTMMFWYRQQPGQSLTLIATANQGSEATYESGFVIDKFPISRPNLTFSTLTVSNMSPEDSSIYLCSVLTHHSGNTIYFGEGSWLTVV.

This clonotype was seen more than once but under ten times. The J gene is TRBJ1-4, the V gene TRBV18, with unresolved D. This CDR3 region has 14 residues. Germline V gives CDR1 KGHSH, CDR2 LQKENI. The V gene lost 2 bases and the J gene lost 7 bases, with 11 bases spanning the gap. CDR3 residues: CASSPGNSFEKLFF. The CDR3 DNA is TGTGCCAGCTCACCAGGAAACAGTTTTGAAAAACTGTTTTTT.

J is TRBJ2-3 and V is TRBV7-8; 7 bases line up with TRBD1. V was pared by 3 bases and J by 2 bases, with 5 bases of the junction left unmatched. This CDR3 spans 15 amino acids. Germline CDR1 and CDR2: SGHVS and FQNEAQ. The CDR3 loop is CASSLDRNPTDTQYF. The DNA of the CDR3 is TGTGCCAGCAGCTTGGACAGGAACCCCACAGATACGCAGTATTTT.

Only a few counts were recorded for this clonotype. The chain carries TRBV11-2 and TRBJ2-7; 8 nucleotides agree with TRBD2. V shed 0 bases and J 4 bases; nucleotides not matched to a gene: 5. The CDR3 is 15 amino acids. Per the germline V gene, CDR1 is SGHAT and CDR2 is FQNNGV. The CDR3 DNA reads TGTGCCAGCAGCTTAGAAGCGGGGGTGCTATACGAGCAGTACTTC. This codes for CASSLEAGVLYEQYF. Full variable domain (rest looked up from reference TRBV11-2 and TRBJ2-7): EAGVAQSPRYKIIEKRQSVAFWCNPISGHATLYWYQQILGQGPKLLIQFQNNGVVDDSQLPKDRFSAERLKGVDSTLKIQPAKLEDSAVYLCASSLEAGVLYEQYFGPGTRLTVT.

In this sample, this clonotype turned up many times. V is TRBV6-5 and J is TRBJ2-1; 9 nucleotides match TRBD1. Germline CDR1 MNHEY, CDR2 SVGAGI. V gave up 4 bases and J gave up 6 bases; unmatched junction bases: 7. This CDR3 has 15 amino acids. In DNA form, the CDR3 reads TGTGCCAGCAGTTGGACAGGGGTGGTGAGCAATGAGCAGTTCTTC. It encodes CASSWTGVVSNEQFF.

There are a few counts of this clonotype. The V gene is TRBV20-1, the J gene TRBJ2-3; 8 bases line up with TRBD2. The CDR3 runs to 15 residues. Per the germline V gene, CDR1 is DFQATT and CDR2 is SNEGSKA (reference sequence). Unmatched junction bases numbered 10, after V lost 0 bases and J lost 8 bases. The CDR3, as DNA: TGCAGTGCTAGAGAGGTCGGGGGCGCGGGAGGTACGCAGTATTTT. As protein: CSAREVGGAGGTQYF.

This clonotype was seen ten or more times. This chain links TRBV7-2 with TRBJ1-6, with unresolved D. Between the trimmed V and J ends, which lost 4 bases and 6 bases, there was a span of 4 bases. The CDR3 consists of 12 residues. Looked up from germline, CDR1 is SGHTA and CDR2 is FQGNSA. The CDR3 loop is CASSSPNSPLHF. CDR3 DNA: TGTGCCAGCAGCTCCCCTAATTCACCCCTCCACTTT.

This chain joins TRBV5-5 and TRBJ2-3; D unclear. Germline V gives CDR1 SGHKS, CDR2 YYEKEE (reference sequence). This CDR3 has 14 amino acids. The V end was cut by 9 bases, the J end by 0 bases, with 14 bases between. CDR3: CATRPHPSTDTQYF. The DNA of the CDR3 is TGTGCCACCCGCCCTCACCCGAGCACAGATACGCAGTATTTT.

This clonotype has a count of ten or more. The chain joins TRBV5-5 to TRBJ1-1; D possibly corresponds to TRBD1 (6 bases). The CDR3 is 14 amino acids. CDR1 is SGHKS, CDR2 YYEKEE, per germline (reference sequence). V shed 4 bases and J shed 6 bases, with 16 bases lying between them. CDR3 sequence: CASSPGTNVAEAFF. The CDR3 nucleotides read TGTGCCAGCAGCCCCGGGACAAACGTCGCTGAAGCTTTCTTT. The whole variable domain, filled in from reference TRBV5-5 and TRBJ1-1, reads DAGVTQSPTHLIKTRGQQVTLRCSPISGHKSVSWYQQVLGQGPQFIFQYYEKEERGRGNFPDRFSARQFPNYSSELNVNALLLGDSALYLCASSPGTNVAEAFFGQGTRLTVV.

This clonotype occurred a few times. The gene calls are TRBV29-1 and TRBJ1-2; 9 bases map to TRBD1. Losses at the gene ends were 4 bases for V and 8 bases for J; bases not matched to a gene: 2. Germline CDR1 reads SQVTM; CDR2 reads ANQGSEA. The CDR3 length is 11 residues. The CDR3 DNA follows: TGCAGCGTTGGGACAGGGGACGGCTACACCTTC. As protein: CSVGTGDGYTF.

This chain connects TRBV29-1 to TRBJ2-6, with a tentative D call TRBD2 (6 bases). This CDR3 contains 13 residues. Trimming cost V 6 bases and J 2 bases, with 8 bases left between them. Germline CDR1 SQVTM, CDR2 ANQGSEA. CDR3 DNA: TGCAGCGTAGGAGGGACTGGGGCCAACGTCCTGACTTTC. Translating gives CSVGGTGANVLTF.

The rearrangement links TRBV11-2 to TRBJ2-1; no clear D gene. Trimming pared 7 bases from V and 9 bases from J, leaving 19 bases between. The CDR3 extends over 14 amino acids. Germline loops: CDR1 SGHAT, CDR2 FQNNGV. CDR3: CASTPGPSLGEQFF. CDR3 nucleotides: TGTGCCAGCACCCCCGGGCCATCATTGGGTGAGCAGTTCTTC.

This clonotype has a handful of counts. The genes are TRBV7-2 and TRBJ2-3; 7 bases map to TRBD2. CDR1 is SGHTA and CDR2 is FQGNSA in the germline V gene. The CDR3 contains 14 residues. The V segment lost 5 bases and the J segment 3 bases; nucleotides outside the gene matches: 5. The CDR3 loop reads CASSPAGMTDTQYF. CDR3 coding DNA: TGTGCCAGCAGCCCAGCGGGGATGACAGATACGCAGTATTTT.

This clonotype came up a few times. The chain uses TRBV18 and TRBJ2-3; unclear D gene. The germline V gene encodes CDR1 KGHSH and CDR2 LQKENI. With 2 bases removed from V and 3 bases from J, the gap between germline ends came to 9 bases. The CDR3 has 14 residues. The CDR3 spells CASSPAGSTDTQYF. CDR3 nucleotides: TGTGCCAGCTCACCAGCCGGATCGACAGATACGCAGTATTTT. Combining the CDR3 with reference TRBV18 and TRBJ2-3 gives the whole variable domain NAGVMQNPRHLVRRRGQEARLRCSPMKGHSHVYWYRQLPEEGLKFMVYLQKENIIDESGMPKERFSAEFPKEGPSILRIQQVVRGDSAAYFCASSPAGSTDTQYFGPGTRLTVL.

The chain recombines TRBV6-2 or TRBV6-3 with TRBJ2-4; D may correspond to TRBD1 or TRBD2 (5 bases each). This CDR3 region has 13 residues. The V end was cut by 4 bases, the J end by 7 bases, with 11 bases between. Germline CDR1 MNHEY, CDR2 SVGEGT. The CDR3 region has the DNA TGTGCCAGCAGTTGGCCGGGACCTAACATTCAGTACTTC. Amino acid sequence: CASSWPGPNIQYF.

V usage is TRBV20-1 and J usage is TRBJ2-1; D is undetermined. CDR1 DFQATT and CDR2 SNEGSKA come from the germline V gene (reference sequence). V gave up 3 bases and J gave up 2 bases, with 17 bases separating them. The CDR3 covers 16 residues. CDR3 sequence reads: CSASWIALGAYNEQFF. The CDR3 region has the DNA TGCAGTGCTAGTTGGATCGCTTTGGGCGCCTACAATGAGCAGTTCTTC.

The J gene is TRBJ1-2, the V gene TRBV27; D unclear. This CDR3 contains 15 residues. V gave up 6 bases and J gave up 5 bases, with 19 bases separating them. Germline V lookup: CDR1 MNHEY, CDR2 SMNVEV (reference sequence). The CDR3 sequence is CASSPLGSPQYGYTF. CDR3 bases: TGTGCCAGCAGCCCCCTTGGCTCCCCCCAATATGGCTACACCTTC.

This clonotype was counted a few times. This chain joins TRBV6-2 or TRBV6-3 and TRBJ2-1, with 7 bases that match TRBD2. This CDR3 is built from 14 residues. J lost 9 bases, V lost 7 bases, and 12 bases had no gene match. Per germline, CDR1 MNHEY and CDR2 SVGEGT. DNA of the CDR3: TGTGCCAGCATCCCGGGGTCTGCGGGGGTTGAGCAGTTCTTC. It specifies CASIPGSAGVEQFF.

This clonotype was counted ten times or more. The gene calls are TRBV7-9 and TRBJ1-4; D is unresolved. The ends were cut back, 5 bases at V and 5 bases at J, with 15 bases in the middle. The CDR3 covers 15 residues. Germline V lookup: CDR1 SEHNR, CDR2 FQNEAQ (reference sequence). The CDR3 DNA follows: TGTGCCAGCAGCAGCTGGACGGCCCAGAATGAAAAACTGTTTTTT. Its protein product is CASSSWTAQNEKLFF.

The chain recombines TRBV20-1 with TRBJ2-7; D is possibly TRBD1 or TRBD2 (6 bases each). The CDR3 totals 15 residues. Germline V lookup: CDR1 DFQATT, CDR2 SNEGSKA (reference sequence). Trimming shortened V by 0 bases and J by 0 bases, and 12 bases separated the two germline ends. The CDR3 coding sequence is TGCAGTGCTAGAGATTGGTCGGGGGCCTCCTACGAGCAGTACTTC. Protein product: CSARDWSGASYEQYF.